One TCR beta chain is described in this entry. Its target is unknown. This sample is drawn from a study of identical twins. Study-wide points: The abundant beta clonotypes from cord blood had fewer insertions, and memory repertoires had none of this.

TCRdb reanalysed the 5' RACE reads using MiXCR and keeps one entry per CDR3 protein. This sample has around 680,000 distinct CDR3 sequences, with 8.6% found just once. These data were also filed under a second study, of yellow fever vaccine responses in identical twins.

This TCR was sampled from a woman aged 18-30 years in good health. The specimen was PBMCs.

CDR3 protein: CSAPPQGIRGNEQFF. The CDR3 DNA reads TGCAGTGCCCCGCCCCAGGGAATTAGAGGCAATGAGCAGTTCTTC. The rearrangement joins TRBV20-1 to TRBJ2-1; tentative D call: TRBD1 (5 bases). The CDR3 consists of 15 residues. Trimming shortened V by 6 bases and J by 6 bases, and 21 bases separated the two germline ends. Germline-derived CDR1 and CDR2 are DFQATT and SNEGSKA (reference sequence).